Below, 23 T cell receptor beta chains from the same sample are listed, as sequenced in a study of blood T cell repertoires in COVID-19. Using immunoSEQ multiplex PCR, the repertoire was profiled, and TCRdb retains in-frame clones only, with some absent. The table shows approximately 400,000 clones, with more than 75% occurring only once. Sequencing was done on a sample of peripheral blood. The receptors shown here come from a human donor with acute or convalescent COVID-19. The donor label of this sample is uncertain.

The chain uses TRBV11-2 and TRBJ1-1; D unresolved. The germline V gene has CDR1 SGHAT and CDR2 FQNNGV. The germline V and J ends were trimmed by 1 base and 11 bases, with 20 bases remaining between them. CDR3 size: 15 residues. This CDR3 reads CASSLALRAERWAFF. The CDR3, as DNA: TGTGCCAGCAGCTTAGCTTTGCGAGCGGAACGGTGGGCTTTCTTT.

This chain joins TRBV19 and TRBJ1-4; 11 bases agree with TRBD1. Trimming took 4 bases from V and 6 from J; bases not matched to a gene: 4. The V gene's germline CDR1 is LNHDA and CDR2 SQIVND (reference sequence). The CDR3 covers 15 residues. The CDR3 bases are TGTGCCAGTAGTAGCCGGACAGGGGGCCATGAAAAACTGTTTTTT. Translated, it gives CASSSRTGGHEKLFF.

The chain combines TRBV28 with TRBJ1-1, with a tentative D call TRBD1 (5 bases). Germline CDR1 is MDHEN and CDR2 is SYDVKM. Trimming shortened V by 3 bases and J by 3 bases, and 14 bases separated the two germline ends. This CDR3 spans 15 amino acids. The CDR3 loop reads CASSFSPRADTEAFF. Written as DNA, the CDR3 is TGTGCCAGCAGTTTCTCCCCCAGGGCCGACACTGAAGCTTTCTTT.

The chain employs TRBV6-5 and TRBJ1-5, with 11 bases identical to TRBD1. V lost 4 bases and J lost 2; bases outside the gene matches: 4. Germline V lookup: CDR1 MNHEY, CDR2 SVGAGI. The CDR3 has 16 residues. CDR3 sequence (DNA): TGTGCCAGCAGTTCCGGACAGGGGGCGCGCAATCAGCCCCAGCATTTT. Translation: CASSSGQGARNQPQHF.

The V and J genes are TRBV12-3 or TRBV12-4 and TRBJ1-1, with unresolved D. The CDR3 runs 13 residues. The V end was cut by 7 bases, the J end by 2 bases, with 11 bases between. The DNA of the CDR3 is TGTGCCAGCACCCTGACACTTAACACTGAAGCTTTCTTT. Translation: CASTLTLNTEAFF.

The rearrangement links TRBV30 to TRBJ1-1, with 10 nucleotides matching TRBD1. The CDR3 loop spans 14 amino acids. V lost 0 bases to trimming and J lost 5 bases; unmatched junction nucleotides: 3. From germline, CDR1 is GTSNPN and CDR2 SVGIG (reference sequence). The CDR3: CAWSVGTGVTEAFF. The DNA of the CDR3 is TGTGCCTGGAGTGTGGGGACAGGGGTAACTGAAGCTTTCTTT.

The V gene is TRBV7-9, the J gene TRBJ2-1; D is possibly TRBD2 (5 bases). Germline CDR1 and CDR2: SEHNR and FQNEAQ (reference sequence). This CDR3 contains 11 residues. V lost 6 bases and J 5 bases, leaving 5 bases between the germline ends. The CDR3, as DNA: TGTGCCAGCAGACTAGACAATGAGCAGTTCTTC. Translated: CASRLDNEQFF.

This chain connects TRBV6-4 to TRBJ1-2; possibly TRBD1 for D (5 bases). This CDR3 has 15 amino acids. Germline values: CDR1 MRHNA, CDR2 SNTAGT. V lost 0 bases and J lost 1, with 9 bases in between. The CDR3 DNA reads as TGTGCCAGCAGTGACTCATGGGGGGTTAACTATGGCTACACCTTC. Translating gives CASSDSWGVNYGYTF.

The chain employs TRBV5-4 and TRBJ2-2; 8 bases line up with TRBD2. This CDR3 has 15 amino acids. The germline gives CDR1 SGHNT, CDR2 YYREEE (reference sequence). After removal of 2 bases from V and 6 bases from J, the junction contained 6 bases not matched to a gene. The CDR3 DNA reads TGTGCCAGCAGCTTACTCGGACTAGCCCCCGGGGAGCTGTTTTTT. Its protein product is CASSLLGLAPGELFF. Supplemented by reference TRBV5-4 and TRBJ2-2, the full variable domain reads ETGVTQSPTHLIKTRGQQVTLRCSSQSGHNTVSWYQQALGQGPQFIFQYYREEENGRGNFPPRFSGLQFPNYSSELNVNALELDDSALYLCASSLLGLAPGELFFGEGSRLTVL.

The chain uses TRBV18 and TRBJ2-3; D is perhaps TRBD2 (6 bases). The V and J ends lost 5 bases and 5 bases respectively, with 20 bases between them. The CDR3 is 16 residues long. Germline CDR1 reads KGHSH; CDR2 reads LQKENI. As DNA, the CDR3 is TGTGCCAGCTCATCCCTCTCGGGGTGGGGAGGAGATACGCAGTATTTT. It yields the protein CASSSLSGWGGDTQYF. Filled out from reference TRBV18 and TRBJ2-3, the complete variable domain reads NAGVMQNPRHLVRRRGQEARLRCSPMKGHSHVYWYRQLPEEGLKFMVYLQKENIIDESGMPKERFSAEFPKEGPSILRIQQVVRGDSAAYFCASSSLSGWGGDTQYFGPGTRLTVL.

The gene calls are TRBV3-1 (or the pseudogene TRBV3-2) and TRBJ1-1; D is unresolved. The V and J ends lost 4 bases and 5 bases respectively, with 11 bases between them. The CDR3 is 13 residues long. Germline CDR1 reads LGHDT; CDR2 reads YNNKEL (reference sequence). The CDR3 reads CASSPPFLTEAFF. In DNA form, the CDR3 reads TGTGCCAGCAGCCCCCCGTTTTTGACTGAAGCTTTCTTT.

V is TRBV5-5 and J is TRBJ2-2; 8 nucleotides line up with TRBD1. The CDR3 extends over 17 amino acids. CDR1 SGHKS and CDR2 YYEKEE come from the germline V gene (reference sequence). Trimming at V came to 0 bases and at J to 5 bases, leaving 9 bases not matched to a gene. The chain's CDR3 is CASSLAGGNRLTGELFF. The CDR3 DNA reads TGTGCCAGCAGCTTGGCAGGGGGCAATCGTTTAACCGGGGAGCTGTTTTTT.

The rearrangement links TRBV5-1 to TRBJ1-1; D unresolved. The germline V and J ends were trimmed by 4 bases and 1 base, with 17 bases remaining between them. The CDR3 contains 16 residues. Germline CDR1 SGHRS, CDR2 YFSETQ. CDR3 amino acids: CASSRGEERANTEAFF. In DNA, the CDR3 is TGCGCCAGCAGCCGAGGCGAAGAGCGGGCGAACACTGAAGCTTTCTTT.

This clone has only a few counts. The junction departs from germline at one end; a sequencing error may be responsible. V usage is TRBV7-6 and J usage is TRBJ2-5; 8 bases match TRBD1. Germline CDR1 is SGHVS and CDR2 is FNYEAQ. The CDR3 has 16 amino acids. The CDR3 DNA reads TGTGCCAGCAGCGTAGCGAACAGGGGGGCCCCCCGGACCCAGTACTTC. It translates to CASSVANRGAPRTQYF.

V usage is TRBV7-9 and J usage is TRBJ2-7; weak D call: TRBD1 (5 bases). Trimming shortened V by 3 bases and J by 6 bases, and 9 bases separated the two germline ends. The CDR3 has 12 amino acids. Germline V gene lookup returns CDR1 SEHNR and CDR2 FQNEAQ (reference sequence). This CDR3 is CASSFIRGEQYF. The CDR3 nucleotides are TGTGCCAGCAGCTTCATAAGGGGCGAGCAGTACTTC.

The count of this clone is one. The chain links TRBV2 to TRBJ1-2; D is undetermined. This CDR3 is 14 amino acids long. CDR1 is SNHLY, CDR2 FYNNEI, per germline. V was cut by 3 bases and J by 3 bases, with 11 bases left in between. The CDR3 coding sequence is TGTGCCAGCAGTGACTCACAGCAGTACTATGGCTACACCTTC. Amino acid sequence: CASSDSQQYYGYTF.

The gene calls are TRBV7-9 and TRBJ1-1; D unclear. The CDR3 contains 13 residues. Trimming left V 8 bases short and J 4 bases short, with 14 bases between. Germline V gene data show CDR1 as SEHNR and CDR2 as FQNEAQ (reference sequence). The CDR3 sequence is CASSAGLSTEAFF. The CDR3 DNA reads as TGTGCCAGCTCGGCGGGTTTGAGCACTGAAGCTTTCTTT.

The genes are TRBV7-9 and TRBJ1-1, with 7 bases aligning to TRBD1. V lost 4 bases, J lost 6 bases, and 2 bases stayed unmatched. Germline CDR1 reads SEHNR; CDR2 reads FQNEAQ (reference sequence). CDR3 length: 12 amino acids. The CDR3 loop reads CASSYRGAEAFF. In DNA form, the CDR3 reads TGTGCCAGCAGCTACAGGGGAGCTGAAGCTTTCTTT.

This CDR3 reads CSASANEQFF. The CDR3 DNA sequence: TGCAGTGCTAGTGCTAATGAGCAGTTCTTC. The V call is TRBV20-1, the J call TRBJ2-1; D unclear. The CDR3 runs 10 residues. Trimming took 3 bases from V and 7 from J, leaving 4 bases between them. In germline, CDR1 is DFQATT, CDR2 SNEGSKA (reference sequence).

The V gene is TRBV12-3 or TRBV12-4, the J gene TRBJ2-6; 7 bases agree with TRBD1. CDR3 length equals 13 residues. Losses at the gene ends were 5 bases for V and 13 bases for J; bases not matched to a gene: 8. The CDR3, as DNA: TGTGCCAGCAGTGACAGGGATTTAGGGGTCCTGACTTTC. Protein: CASSDRDLGVLTF.

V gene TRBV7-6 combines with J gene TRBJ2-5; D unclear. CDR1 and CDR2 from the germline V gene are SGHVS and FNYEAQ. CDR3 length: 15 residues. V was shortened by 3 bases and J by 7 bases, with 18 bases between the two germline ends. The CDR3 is CASSLSTLAYTTQYF. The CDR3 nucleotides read TGTGCCAGCAGCTTGTCCACTCTCGCCTATACGACCCAGTACTTC.

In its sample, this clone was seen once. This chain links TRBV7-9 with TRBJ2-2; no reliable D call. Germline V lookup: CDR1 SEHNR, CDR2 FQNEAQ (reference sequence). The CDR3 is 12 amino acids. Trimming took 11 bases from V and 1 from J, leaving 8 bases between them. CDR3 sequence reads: CALLKNTGELFF. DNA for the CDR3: TGTGCCCTTTTAAAGAACACCGGGGAGCTGTTTTTT.

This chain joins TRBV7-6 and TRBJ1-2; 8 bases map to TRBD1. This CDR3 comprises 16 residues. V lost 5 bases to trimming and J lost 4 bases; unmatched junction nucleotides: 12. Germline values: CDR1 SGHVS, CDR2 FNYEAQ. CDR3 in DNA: TGTGCCAGCAGCCCCGCGGACAGGGATGGGGTCTATGGCTACACCTTC. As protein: CASSPADRDGVYGYTF.